This TCR beta chain stems from a study of read filtering for tumor transcriptome and immune sequencing. Whole-study findings and limits: About 82% of IR-seq clonotypes had a single read, yet these held 3% to 4% of reads.

This library used around 400 ng RNA and molecular barcoded adaptors spanning alpha/delta and beta/gamma chains. TCRdb analysed the reads with MiXCR anew, one entry per CDR3 protein. The sample includes tens of thousands of distinct CDR3 sequences, approximately 18% seen only once; the top ten take 15%. The CDR3 contains 13 residues. Notes on this clonotype: The antigen is undetermined. A much larger clone sits a single nucleotide away, making a read error possible.

The specimen sequenced was a population of CD138-negative cells sorted from bone marrow. The rearrangement joins TRBV12-3 or TRBV12-4 to TRBJ2-2; D gene uncertain. The TCR was taken from a donor aged 40 or older with multiple myeloma. This CDR3 reads CAGSLLDTGELFF. The CDR3 DNA reads as TGTGCCGGCAGTTTACTGGACACCGGGGAGCTGTTTTTT.